Sequencing of this T cell receptor (beta chain) was carried out in a study of T cells expressing NK-cell markers. Study-wide findings and caveats: Whether expanded NKG2C+ T cell clones recognized HCMV stayed uncertain. The CD3+CD56-NKG2C+ fraction was also led by these clonotypes in several donors.

TCRdb derives one entry per CDR3 protein from the 5' RACE reads, leaving out DNA. The sample holds approximately 550,000 distinct CDR3 sequences. With respect to this clonotype: Its cognate antigen is unknown.

The sequenced material came from blood T cells: a sorted CD56 or NKG2C T cell subset, CD4+ or CD8+ T cells, or bulk PBMC T cells (not recorded which). This clonotype originated in a man between 18 and 35 years old in good health.

CDR3 amino acids: CASSQVSLGSSSYNEQFF. The J gene is TRBJ2-1, the V gene TRBV3-1. CDR3 length: 18 residues. Germline V lookup: CDR1 LGHDT, CDR2 YNNKEL (reference sequence).